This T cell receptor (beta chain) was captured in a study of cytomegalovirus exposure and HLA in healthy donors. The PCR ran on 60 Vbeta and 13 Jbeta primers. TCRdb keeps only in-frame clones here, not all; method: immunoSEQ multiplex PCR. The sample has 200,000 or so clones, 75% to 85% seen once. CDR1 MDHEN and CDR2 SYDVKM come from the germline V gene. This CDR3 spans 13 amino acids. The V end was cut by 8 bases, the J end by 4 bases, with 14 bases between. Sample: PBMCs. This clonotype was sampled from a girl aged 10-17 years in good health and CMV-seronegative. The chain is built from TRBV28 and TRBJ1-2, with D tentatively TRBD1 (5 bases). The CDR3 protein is CASGYRLSYGYTF. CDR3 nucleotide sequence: TGTGCCAGCGGATACAGGCTCTCCTATGGCTACACCTTC.